Ten or more counts support the clone carrying this TCR beta chain. Its antigen is currently unknown. TCRdb re-called the RT-PCR reads with MiXCR, one entry per CDR3 protein. The sample has around 570,000 distinct CDR3 sequences, 10% to 12% seen once; the top ten hold approximately 10%. The data are from a study of response to subunit inactivated influenza vaccine. Overall study findings and caveats: After each seasonal influenza vaccination, few new T cells are recruited, the authors suggested.

The J segment lost 2 bases and the V segment lost 6 bases, leaving 9 bases of the junction unmatched. Germline CDR1 MDHEN, CDR2 SYDVKM. The CDR3 runs to 17 residues. These data were also reused for a study on T cells expressing NK-cell markers. That report notes: The authors generated TCR beta cDNA through 5'RACE template switching with UMIs. Of eight sequenced donors, seven were HCMV-seropositive and one HCMV-seronegative. Several experiments employed an anti-gamma-delta TCR antibody to confine sorting to alpha-beta TCR T cells. The study found dominant NKG2C+ clonotypes at about 1.0-8% of CD8+ T cells in about six donors.

The sequence was collected from a man aged 45 to 65 who received an inactivated influenza vaccine. This chain links TRBV28 with TRBJ1-4; 10 nucleotides agree with TRBD1. This specimen was PBMCs from blood, taken on the day of vaccination. As DNA, the CDR3 is TGTGCCAGCAGGCCGGCGGGACAGGGGAAGACTAATGAAAAACTGTTTTTT. Translated: CASRPAGQGKTNEKLFF.